This T cell receptor (beta chain) was observed in a study of CD8 T cells in Susac syndrome (dated by TCRdb to the late 2010s). Concerning the study at large: Of the Susac syndrome patients who were sequenced, about 6 had clinically active disease and about eight were in clinical remission. At blood withdrawal, Susac syndrome patients were therapy-naive, treated with corticosteroids (with IVIg additionally given to some), or treated with IVIg alone. Repertoire sequencing was used to test whether CD8+ T cell activation and differentiation in Susac syndrome was antigen driven. Beyond this particular receptor, the publication reports: In the CD4+ T cell repertoire of Susac syndrome patients, clonal expansion was not detected. The number of individuals in the TCR sequencing and HLA analysis was acknowledged as relatively small.

Peripheral blood CD8+ and CD4+ T cells from healthy donors, Susac syndrome patients and multiple sclerosis patients were profiled by high-throughput TCR beta sequencing. The Susac syndrome patients fulfilled recently defined diagnostic criteria for either definite or probable disease. CD8+ TEMRA cells were enriched by FACS, while bulk CD8+ and CD4+ T cells were purified by magnetic negative isolation. Blood was collected in EDTA tubes and processed within 24 hours, with PBMCs isolated through density gradient centrifugation. PBMCs intended for TCR sequencing were frozen in liquid nitrogen and were later thawed in a 37 degrees C water bath. Purity of sorted or isolated CD4+, CD8+ and CD8+ TEMRA cells was at least 90%. RNA was extracted with the RNeasy kit and roughly 0.45 to 1 ug was reverse transcribed using random hexamers. TCR beta CDR3 regions were amplified with the immunoSEQ multiplex PCR assay covering 54 Vbeta and 13 Jbeta segments. To correct PCR amplification bias, a synthetic template baseline was used for both primer optimization and computational correction. Per the authors' processing: Reads were annotated to V, D and J genes per IMGT and analyzed with immunoSEQ Analyzer, keeping only productive sequences. Clonality was computed as one minus Shannon entropy normalized by log2 of the number of productive unique sequences. For each patient and control, public and private clones were evaluated within the 100 most prevalent clones. Clones were defined as Susac-specific when absent from the healthy and MS cohorts, from approximately 1,100 published viral clones and from other ImmuneACCESS disease sequences. TCRdb trimmed public reads at Q25 via fastp, called clones via MiXCR and kept in-frame beta chains. One record per CDR3 amino acid sequence lists the most common genes and DNA. TCRdb assigned the V and J calls; the authors' analysis was not used. Present in this sample are approximately 190,000 distinct CDR3 sequences, approximately 96% of which were seen just once. The leading ten clones occupy around 0.1% of the sample.

As concerns this clonotype: The antigen it binds to is not known. No base quality information exists; no much larger clone differs at one position.

From the cysteine through the phenylalanine, the CDR3 covers 13 amino acids. Here the CDR3 DNA is all that survives: 39 bases in frame from base 1. Trimming accounts for 6 bases at V and 3 bases at J, while the number of junction bases matched to no gene is 4. Recombination connected TRBV12-3 or TRBV12-4 to TRBJ1-2, and 7 junction bases match TRBD1. The clonotype was recovered from a human donor with Susac syndrome. Material: CD4+ T cells from PBMCs. The CDR3 region has the sequence CASRRQGHYGYTF. The base sequence is TGTGCCAGCAGAAGACAGGGTCACTATGGCTACACCTTC.